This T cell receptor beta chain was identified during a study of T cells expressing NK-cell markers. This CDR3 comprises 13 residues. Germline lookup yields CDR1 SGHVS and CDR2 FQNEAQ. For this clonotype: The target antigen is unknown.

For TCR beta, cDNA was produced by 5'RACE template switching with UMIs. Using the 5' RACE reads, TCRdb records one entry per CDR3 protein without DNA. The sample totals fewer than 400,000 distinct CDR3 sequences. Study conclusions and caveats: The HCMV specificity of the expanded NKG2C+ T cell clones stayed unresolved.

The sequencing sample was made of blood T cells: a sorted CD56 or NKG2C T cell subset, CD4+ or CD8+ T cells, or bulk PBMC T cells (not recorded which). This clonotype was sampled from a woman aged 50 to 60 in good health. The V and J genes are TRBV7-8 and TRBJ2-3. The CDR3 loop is CASSSTGTDTQYF.